This passage covers 4 T cell receptor beta chains from one sample sequenced in a study of CD4+ T cells in melanoma. The method was immunoSEQ multiplex PCR; TCRdb's version includes in-frame clones alone and lacks a portion of them. The table includes more than 110,000 clones, about nine tenths detected once. The receptors stem from a human donor with melanoma.

The rearrangement links TRBV19 to TRBJ2-1; the match to TRBD1 covers 7 bases. The germline V gene encodes CDR1 LNHDA and CDR2 SQIVND (reference sequence). There are 15 residues in the CDR3. The trim removed 5 bases at V and 4 bases at J, leaving 8 bases unmatched. CDR3 nucleotides: TGTGCCAGTAGTCCCGGACAGGAGAGTTACAATGAGCAGTTCTTC. Its protein product is CASSPGQESYNEQFF.

The chain employs TRBV2 and TRBJ2-1; 7 bases align to TRBD2. CDR3 length equals 14 residues. V lost 9 bases and J lost 3; bases outside the gene matches: 8. CDR1 SNHLY and CDR2 FYNNEI come from the germline V gene. This CDR3 reads CARGREGIYNEQFF. CDR3 DNA sequence: TGTGCCAGAGGGAGGGAAGGGATCTACAATGAGCAGTTCTTC.

The CDR3 spells CARSEEGGTDTQYF. CDR3 DNA sequence: TGTGCCAGAAGCGAGGAGGGGGGCACAGATACGCAGTATTTT. This sequence joins TRBV5-3 and TRBJ2-3; D assignment may be TRBD1 or TRBD2 (6 bases each). TRBV5-3 is sorted into the ORF group, with uncertain function. The V and J ends lost 4 bases and 1 base respectively, with 10 bases between them. The CDR3 consists of 14 residues.

The chain has TRBV7-9 and TRBJ2-5; D not certain. This CDR3 region has 11 residues. CDR1 and CDR2 (germline): SEHNR, FQNEAQ (reference sequence). The V end lost 4 bases, the J end lost 1 base, and 1 base lay between the germline ends. The CDR3 nucleotides are TGTGCCAGCAGCTCCCAAGAGACCCAGTACTTC. This sequence encodes CASSSQETQYF.